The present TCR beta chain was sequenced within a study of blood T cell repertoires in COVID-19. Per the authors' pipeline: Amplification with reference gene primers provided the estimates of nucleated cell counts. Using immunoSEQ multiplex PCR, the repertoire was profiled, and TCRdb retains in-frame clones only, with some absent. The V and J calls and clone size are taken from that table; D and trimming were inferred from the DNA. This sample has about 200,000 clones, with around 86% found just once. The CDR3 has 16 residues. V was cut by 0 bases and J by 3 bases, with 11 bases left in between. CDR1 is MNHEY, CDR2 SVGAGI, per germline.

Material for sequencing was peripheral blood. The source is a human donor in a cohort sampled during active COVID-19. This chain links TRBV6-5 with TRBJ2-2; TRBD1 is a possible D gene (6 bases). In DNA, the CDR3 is TGTGCCAGCAGTTACTCGGGGGCGGTGGACACCGGGGAGCTGTTTTTT. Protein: CASSYSGAVDTGELFF.